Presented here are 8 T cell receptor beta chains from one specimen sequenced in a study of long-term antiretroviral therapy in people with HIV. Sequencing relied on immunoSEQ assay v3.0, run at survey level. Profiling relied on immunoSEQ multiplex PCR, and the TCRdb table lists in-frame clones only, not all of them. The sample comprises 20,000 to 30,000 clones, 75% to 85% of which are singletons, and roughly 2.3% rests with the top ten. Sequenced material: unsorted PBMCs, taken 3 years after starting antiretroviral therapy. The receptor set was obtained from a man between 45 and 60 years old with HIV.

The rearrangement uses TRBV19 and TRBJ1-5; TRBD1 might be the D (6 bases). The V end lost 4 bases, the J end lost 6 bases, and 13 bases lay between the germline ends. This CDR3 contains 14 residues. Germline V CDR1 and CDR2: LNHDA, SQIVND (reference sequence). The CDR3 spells CASSTHREPQPQHF. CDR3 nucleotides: TGTGCCAGTAGTACCCACAGGGAGCCTCAGCCCCAGCATTTT. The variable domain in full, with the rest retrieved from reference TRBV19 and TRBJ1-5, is DGGITQSPKYLFRKEGQNVTLSCEQNLNHDAMYWYRQDPGQGLRLIYYSQIVNDFQKGDIAEGYSVSREKKESFPLTVTSAQKNPTAFYLCASSTHREPQPQHFGDGTRLSIL.

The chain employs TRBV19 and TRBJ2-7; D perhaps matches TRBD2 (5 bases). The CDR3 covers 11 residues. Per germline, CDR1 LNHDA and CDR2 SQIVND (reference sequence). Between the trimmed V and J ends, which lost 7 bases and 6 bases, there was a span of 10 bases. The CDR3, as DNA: TGTGCCAGTATGGCCGGGGTCGAGCAGTACTTC. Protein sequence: CASMAGVEQYF.

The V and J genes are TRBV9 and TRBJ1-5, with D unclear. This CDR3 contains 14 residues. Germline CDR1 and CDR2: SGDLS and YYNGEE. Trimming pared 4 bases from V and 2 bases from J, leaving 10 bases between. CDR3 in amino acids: CASSPGIGNQPQHF. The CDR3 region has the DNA TGTGCCAGCAGCCCTGGTATAGGCAATCAGCCCCAGCATTTT.

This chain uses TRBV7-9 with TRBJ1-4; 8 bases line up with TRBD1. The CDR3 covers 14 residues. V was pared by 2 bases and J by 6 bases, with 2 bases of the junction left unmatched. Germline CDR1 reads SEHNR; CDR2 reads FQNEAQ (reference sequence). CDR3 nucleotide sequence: TGTGCCAGCAGCTTAACGACAGGGGATGAAAAACTGTTTTTT. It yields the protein CASSLTTGDEKLFF.

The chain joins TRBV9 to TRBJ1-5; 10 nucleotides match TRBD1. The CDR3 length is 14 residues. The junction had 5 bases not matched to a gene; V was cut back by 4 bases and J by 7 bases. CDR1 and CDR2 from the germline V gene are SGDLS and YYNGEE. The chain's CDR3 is CASSPDRGRQPQHF. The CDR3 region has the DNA TGTGCCAGCAGCCCTGACAGGGGGCGGCAGCCCCAGCATTTT.

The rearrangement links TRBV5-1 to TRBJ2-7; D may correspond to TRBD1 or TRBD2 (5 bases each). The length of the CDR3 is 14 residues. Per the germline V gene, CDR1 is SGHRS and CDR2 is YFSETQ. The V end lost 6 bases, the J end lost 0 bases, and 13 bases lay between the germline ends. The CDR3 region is CASTERGFSYEQYF. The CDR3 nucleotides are TGCGCCAGCACCGAGAGGGGATTCTCCTACGAGCAGTACTTC.

In DNA, the CDR3 is TGTGCCAGCCGGGACAGGGGCACCAATCAGCCCCAGCATTTT. Protein sequence: CASRDRGTNQPQHF. The V and J genes are TRBV21-1 and TRBJ1-5; the table's D call of TRBD1 was not tested on the DNA. TRBV21-1 constitutes a pseudogene. This CDR3 is built from 14 residues.

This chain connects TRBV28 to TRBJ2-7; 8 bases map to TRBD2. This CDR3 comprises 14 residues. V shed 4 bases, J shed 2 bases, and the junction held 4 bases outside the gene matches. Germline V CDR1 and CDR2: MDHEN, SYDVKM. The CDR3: CASSSSREAYEQYF. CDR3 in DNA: TGTGCCAGCAGTTCCTCGCGGGAGGCCTACGAGCAGTACTTC.